This T cell receptor (beta chain) was recorded in a study of blood T cells in healthy people across ages. Study results and caveats: Changes seen in expanded clonotypes were possibly confounded by donor CMV status left unknown.

Turning to this clonotype: Antigen unknown.

The CDR3 covers 15 residues. Trimming cost V 0 bases and J 4 bases, with 12 bases left between them. Germline V gene data show CDR1 as MNHEY and CDR2 as SVGAGI. Then a second PCR, running roughly 7 to 11 cycles, was carried out with a sample-barcoded 5' primer and a J-beta primer mix. Via MiXCR, TCRdb re-called the 5' RACE reads, giving one row per CDR3 protein. The sample has 800,000 or so distinct CDR3 sequences; approximately 67% are singletons. V and J are TRBV6-5 and TRBJ2-5; no clear D. The sample comprised blood. The origin of this receptor is a man aged 25-45 years in good health. In DNA, the CDR3 is TGTGCCAGCAGTTACTCAGGCGCTATAGCAGAGACCCAGTACTTC. This translates into CASSYSGAIAETQYF.